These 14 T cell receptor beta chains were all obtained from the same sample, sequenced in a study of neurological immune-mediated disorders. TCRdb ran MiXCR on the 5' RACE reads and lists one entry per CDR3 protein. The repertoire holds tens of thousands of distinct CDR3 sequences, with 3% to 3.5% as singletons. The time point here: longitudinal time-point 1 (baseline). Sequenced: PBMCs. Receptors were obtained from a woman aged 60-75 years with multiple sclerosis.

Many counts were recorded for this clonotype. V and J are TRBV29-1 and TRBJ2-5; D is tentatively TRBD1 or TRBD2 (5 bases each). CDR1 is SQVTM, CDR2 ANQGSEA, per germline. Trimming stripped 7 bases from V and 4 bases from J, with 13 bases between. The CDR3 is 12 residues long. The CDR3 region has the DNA TGCAGCGCCCACCGGGACGGAGAGACCCAGTACTTC. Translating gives CSAHRDGETQYF.

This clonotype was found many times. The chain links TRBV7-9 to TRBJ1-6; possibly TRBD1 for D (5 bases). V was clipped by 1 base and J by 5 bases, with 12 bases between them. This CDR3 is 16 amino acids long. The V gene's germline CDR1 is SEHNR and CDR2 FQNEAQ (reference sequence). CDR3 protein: CASSLGGRTNNSPLHF. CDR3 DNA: TGTGCCAGCAGCTTAGGGGGCAGAACAAATAATTCACCCCTCCACTTT.

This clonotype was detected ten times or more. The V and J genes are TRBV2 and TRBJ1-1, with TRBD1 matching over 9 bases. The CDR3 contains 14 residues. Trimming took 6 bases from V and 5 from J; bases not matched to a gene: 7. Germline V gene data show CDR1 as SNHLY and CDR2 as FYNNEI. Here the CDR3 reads CASRGQGGGTEAFF. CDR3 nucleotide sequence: TGTGCCAGCAGGGGACAGGGCGGTGGAACTGAAGCTTTCTTT.

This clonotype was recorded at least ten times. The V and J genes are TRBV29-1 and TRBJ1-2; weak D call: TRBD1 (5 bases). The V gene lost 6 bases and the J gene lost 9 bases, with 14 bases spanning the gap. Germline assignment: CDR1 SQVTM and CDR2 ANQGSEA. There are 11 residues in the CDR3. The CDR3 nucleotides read TGCAGCGTCAAAAACTGGGGCAGCTACACCTTC. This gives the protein CSVKNWGSYTF. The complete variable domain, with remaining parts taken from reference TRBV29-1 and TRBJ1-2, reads SAVISQKPSRDICQRGTSLTIQCQVDSQVTMMFWYRQQPGQSLTLIATANQGSEATYESGFVIDKFPISRPNLTFSTLTVSNMSPEDSSIYLCSVKNWGSYTFGSGTRLTVV.

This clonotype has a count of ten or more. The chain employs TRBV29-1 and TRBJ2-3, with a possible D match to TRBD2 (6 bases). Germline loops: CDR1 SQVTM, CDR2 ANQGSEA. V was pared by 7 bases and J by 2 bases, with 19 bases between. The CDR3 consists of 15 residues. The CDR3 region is CSAERRVGNTDTQYF. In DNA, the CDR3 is TGCAGCGCCGAAAGGAGGGTCGGGAACACAGATACGCAGTATTTT.

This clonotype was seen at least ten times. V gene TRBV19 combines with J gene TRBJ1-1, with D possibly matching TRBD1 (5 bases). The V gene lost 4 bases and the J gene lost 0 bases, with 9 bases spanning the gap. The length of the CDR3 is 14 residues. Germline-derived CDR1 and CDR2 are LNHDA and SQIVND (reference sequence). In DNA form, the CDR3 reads TGTGCCAGTAGTACGGACACCTTGAACACTGAAGCTTTCTTT. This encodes CASSTDTLNTEAFF.

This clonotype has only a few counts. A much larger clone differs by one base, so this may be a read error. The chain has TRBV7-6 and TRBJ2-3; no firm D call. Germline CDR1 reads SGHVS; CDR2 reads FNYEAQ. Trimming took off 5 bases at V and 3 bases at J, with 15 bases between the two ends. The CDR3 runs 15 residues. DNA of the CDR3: TGTGCCAGCAGCACCCAAGGGCATAGTACAGATACGCAGTATTTT. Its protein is CASSTQGHSTDTQYF.

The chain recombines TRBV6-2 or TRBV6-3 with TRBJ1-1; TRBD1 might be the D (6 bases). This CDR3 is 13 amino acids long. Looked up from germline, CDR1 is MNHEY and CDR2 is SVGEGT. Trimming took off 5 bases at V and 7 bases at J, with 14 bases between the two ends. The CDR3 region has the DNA TGTGCCAGCAGTCCGTTCGGACAGTTTGAAGCTTTCTTT. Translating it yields CASSPFGQFEAFF.

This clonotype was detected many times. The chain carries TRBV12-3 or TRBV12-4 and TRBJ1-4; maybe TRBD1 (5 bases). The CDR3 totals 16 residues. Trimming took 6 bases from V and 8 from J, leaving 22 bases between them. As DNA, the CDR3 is TGTGCCAGCAGCTTGACGCGGGGGGGATCTACGGAAAAACTGTTTTTT. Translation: CASSLTRGGSTEKLFF.

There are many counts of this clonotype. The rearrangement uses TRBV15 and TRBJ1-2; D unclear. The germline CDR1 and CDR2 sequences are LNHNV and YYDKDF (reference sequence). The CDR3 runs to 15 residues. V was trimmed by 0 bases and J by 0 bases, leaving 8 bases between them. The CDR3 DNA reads TGTGCCACCAGCAGAGATAGGAGCTCTAACTATGGCTACACCTTC. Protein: CATSRDRSSNYGYTF.

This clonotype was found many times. CDR3 loop: CASSSKTPGSYGYTF. The CDR3 bases are TGCGCCAGCAGCTCTAAAACTCCAGGGTCCTATGGCTACACCTTC. The rearrangement uses TRBV5-1 and TRBJ1-2, with D perhaps matching TRBD1 (5 bases). Between the trimmed V and J ends, which lost 3 bases and 4 bases, there was a span of 16 bases. CDR3 length: 15 residues. Germline V gives CDR1 SGHRS, CDR2 YFSETQ.

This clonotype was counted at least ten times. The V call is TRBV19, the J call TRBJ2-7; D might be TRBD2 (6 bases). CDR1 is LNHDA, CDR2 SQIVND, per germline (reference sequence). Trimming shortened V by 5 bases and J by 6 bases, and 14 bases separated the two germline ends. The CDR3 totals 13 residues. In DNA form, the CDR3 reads TGTGCCAGTAGTGGAGGGCCGGTGGGCGAGCAGTACTTC. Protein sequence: CASSGGPVGEQYF.

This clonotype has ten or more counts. In nucleotides, the CDR3 is TGCAGTGGGAATACCTTGGAGACCCAGTACTTC. It specifies CSGNTLETQYF. V is TRBV20-1 and J is TRBJ2-5; D uncertain. The germline gives CDR1 DFQATT, CDR2 SNEGSKA (reference sequence). The V end lost 7 bases, the J end lost 5 bases, and 11 bases lay between the germline ends. The CDR3 is 11 residues long.

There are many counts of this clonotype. The CDR3 is CASKGGGGQPYGYTF. The CDR3 DNA follows: TGTGCCAGCAAAGGAGGCGGCGGACAGCCCTATGGCTACACCTTC. The J gene is TRBJ1-2, the V gene TRBV19; D possibly corresponds to TRBD1 (6 bases). Germline V gene data show CDR1 as LNHDA and CDR2 as SQIVND (reference sequence). The V gene lost 9 bases and the J gene lost 4 bases, with 21 bases spanning the gap. The CDR3 is made up of 15 amino acids.